This T cell receptor (beta chain) was recorded in a study of breast tumors, draining lymph nodes, adjacent tissues. At least ten counts were recorded for this clonotype. The V end was cut by 2 bases, the J end by 8 bases, with 9 bases between. From germline, CDR1 is MNHEY and CDR2 SVGAGI. This CDR3 region has 12 residues. Using its own MiXCR run on the multiplex PCR reads, TCRdb lists one record per CDR3 protein. Altogether under 300,000 distinct CDR3 sequences are present, roughly a third being singletons, with the ten largest covering roughly 3.5%. Samples came from axillary lymph nodes draining the breast cancer.

This TCR was sampled from a female donor with breast cancer. Some clones in this sample may be carry-over from other donors' samples. Sequences were obtained from axillary lymph node tissue. The rearrangement uses TRBV6-5 and TRBJ1-2, with D perhaps TRBD1 (6 bases). The CDR3: CASSYRGDGYTF. CDR3 coding DNA: TGTGCCAGCAGTTACAGGGGGGACGGCTACACCTTC.